The entry below describes one TCR beta chain. Its target is not known. Per germline, CDR1 MNHNS and CDR2 SASEGT. The length of the CDR3 is 10 residues. V lost 6 bases and J lost 3, with 3 bases in between. The sample is drawn from a study of CD8 T cells in ankylosing spondylitis. Study-level points and caveats: For ankylosing spondylitis blood, a TCR beta motif of about eight highly homologous variants appeared characteristic. It was reported that disease-linked clones were significantly enriched in matched ankylosing spondylitis synovial fluid. Certain motif variants had earlier appeared in reactive arthritis synovial fluid and blood.

Libraries of TCR beta came from quantitative 5'-RACE with molecular barcodes. From the 5' RACE reads, TCRdb called clonotypes with MiXCR, one entry per CDR3 protein. This sample has some 140,000 distinct CDR3 sequences, with roughly 8.4% found just once. Sample: synovial fluid, either unsorted or a sorted T cell fraction (not recorded which). This clonotype was obtained from a male donor with ankylosing spondylitis. This chain links TRBV6-1 with TRBJ2-7; no reliable D call. Written as DNA, the CDR3 is TGTGCCAGCAGCTTCTACGAGCAGTACTTC. Amino acid sequence: CASSFYEQYF.